The sequence of this T cell receptor (beta chain) was determined in a study of cytomegalovirus exposure and HLA in healthy donors. Study findings and constraints: The authors later linked a missense DCLRE1C variant to TCR beta V- and J-gene trimming.

To note about this clone: The target antigen is unknown.

Germline CDR1 reads GTSNPN; CDR2 reads SVGIG (reference sequence). CDR3 length: 12 residues. V was trimmed by 4 bases and J by 4 bases, leaving 8 bases between them. 13 Jbeta primers and 60 Vbeta primers were used for the PCR. As originally analysed: It was a later analysis that counted about 80 million unique TCR beta chains, of which 9.5 million to 14 million were shared. Only in-frame clones appear in the TCRdb table, and some are missing; sequencing was by immunoSEQ multiplex PCR. V and J calls and clone size are those listed in that table; D and trimming were worked out from the DNA. The sample records some 76,000 clones, around 73% being singletons.

What was sequenced was PBMCs. This TCR was sampled from a woman aged 40 to 50 in good health and CMV-seropositive. This rearrangement joins TRBV30 to TRBJ2-1; tentative D call: TRBD2 (6 bases). DNA of the CDR3: TGTGCCTGGACGGACTATTACAATGAGCAGTTCTTC. This encodes CAWTDYYNEQFF.